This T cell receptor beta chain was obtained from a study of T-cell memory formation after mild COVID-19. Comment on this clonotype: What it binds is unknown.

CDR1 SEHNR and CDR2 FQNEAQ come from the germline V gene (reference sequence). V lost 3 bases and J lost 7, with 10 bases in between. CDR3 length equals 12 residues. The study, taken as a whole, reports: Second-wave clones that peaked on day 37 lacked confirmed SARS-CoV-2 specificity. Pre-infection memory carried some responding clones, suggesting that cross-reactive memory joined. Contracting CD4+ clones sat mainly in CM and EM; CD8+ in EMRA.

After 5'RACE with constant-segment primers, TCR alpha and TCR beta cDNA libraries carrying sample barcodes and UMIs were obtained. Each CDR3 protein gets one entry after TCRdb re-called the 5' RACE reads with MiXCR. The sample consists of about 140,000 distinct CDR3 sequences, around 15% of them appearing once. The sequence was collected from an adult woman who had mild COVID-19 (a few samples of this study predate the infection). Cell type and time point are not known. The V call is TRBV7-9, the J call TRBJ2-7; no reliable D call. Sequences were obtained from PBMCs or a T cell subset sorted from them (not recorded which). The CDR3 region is CASSLLQEEQYF. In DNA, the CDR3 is TGTGCCAGCAGCTTGCTCCAGGAAGAGCAGTACTTC.